The 2 T cell receptor beta chains listed next were all sequenced from one sample in a study of blood T cell repertoires in COVID-19. The table came from immunoSEQ multiplex PCR; TCRdb's copy has only in-frame clones and leaves some out. The data contain under 80,000 clones, roughly 80% of them singletons. Source material: peripheral blood. These receptors came from an older man with acute or convalescent COVID-19.

By proportion, this clone is medium-sized (0.01 to 0.1%). The chain recombines TRBV7-9 with TRBJ2-7, with 7 bases lining up with TRBD1. The length of the CDR3 is 15 residues. The V gene's germline CDR1 is SEHNR and CDR2 FQNEAQ (reference sequence). V shed 5 bases, J shed 1 base, and the junction held 8 bases outside the gene matches. DNA of the CDR3: TGTGCCAGCAGCGTCCAGACAGGGTCGTCCTACGAGCAGTACTTC. Its protein is CASSVQTGSSYEQYF.

The rearrangement joins TRBV11-1 to TRBJ2-1, with 7 positions matching TRBD1. The CDR3 covers 13 residues. Germline V gene data show CDR1 as SGHAT and CDR2 as FQDESV (reference sequence). The ends lost 4 bases at V and 7 bases at J; junction bases unmatched: 4. CDR3 loop: CASSWGQPNEQFF. In DNA, the CDR3 is TGTGCCAGCAGCTGGGGACAGCCGAATGAGCAGTTCTTC.